What follows is one TCR beta chain and its context. Antigen: not known. The data were taken from a study of T cell clonotyping in hematopoietic cell transplantation. Looking at the study overall: Cytoreduction preceded collection of pretransplant recipient samples.

TCRdb's table, derived via immunoSEQ multiplex PCR, lists solely in-frame clones and lacks some. The profile shows tens of thousands of clones, almost 97% of them singletons. The germline gives CDR1 SEHNR, CDR2 FQNEAQ (reference sequence). V was trimmed by 5 bases and J by 4 bases, leaving 6 bases between them. This CDR3 has 12 amino acids. Study results and limitations: Pathologically expanded recipient clonotypes increased progressively from day 30 to day 180 as diversity fell. Higher Inverse Simpson Index values in graft donor and pretransplant recipient predicted broader posttransplant TCR diversity.

Time point of the sample: recipient sample about 28 days before transplant, after cytoreduction. V and J are TRBV7-9 and TRBJ1-3; D is unclear. The sequencing here drew on peripheral blood mononuclear cells, taken before stem cell transplant. This receptor was taken from a woman between 50 and 59 years old with acute myeloid leukemia. Some clones in this sample may be carry-over from other donors' samples. CDR3 DNA: TGTGCCAGCAGCAAGACCGGAAACACCATATATTTT. It specifies CASSKTGNTIYF.